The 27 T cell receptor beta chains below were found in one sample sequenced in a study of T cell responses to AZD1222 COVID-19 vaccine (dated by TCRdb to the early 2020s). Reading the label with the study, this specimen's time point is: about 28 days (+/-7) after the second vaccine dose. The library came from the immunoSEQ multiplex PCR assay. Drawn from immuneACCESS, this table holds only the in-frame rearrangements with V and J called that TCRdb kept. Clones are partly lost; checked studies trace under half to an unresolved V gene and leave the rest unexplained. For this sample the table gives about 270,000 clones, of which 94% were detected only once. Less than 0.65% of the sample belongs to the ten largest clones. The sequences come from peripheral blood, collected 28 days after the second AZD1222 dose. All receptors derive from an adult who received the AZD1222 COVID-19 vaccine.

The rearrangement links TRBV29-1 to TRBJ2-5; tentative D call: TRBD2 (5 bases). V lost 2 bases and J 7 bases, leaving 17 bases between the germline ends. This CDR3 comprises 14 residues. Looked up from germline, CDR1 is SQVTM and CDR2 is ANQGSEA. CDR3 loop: CSVERGLGGGTQYF. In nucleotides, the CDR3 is TGCAGCGTTGAAAGAGGTCTAGGAGGTGGGACCCAGTACTTC.

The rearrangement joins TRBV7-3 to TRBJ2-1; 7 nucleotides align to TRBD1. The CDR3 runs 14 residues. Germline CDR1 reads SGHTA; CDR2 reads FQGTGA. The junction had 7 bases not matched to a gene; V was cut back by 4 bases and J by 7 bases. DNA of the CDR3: TGTGCCAGCAGCTCTGACAGGGATTCGAATGAGCAGTTCTTC. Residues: CASSSDRDSNEQFF. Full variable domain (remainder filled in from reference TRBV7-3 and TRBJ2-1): GAGVSQTPSNKVTEKGKYVELRCDPISGHTALYWYRQSLGQGPEFLIYFQGTGAADDSGLPNDRFFAVRPEGSVSTLKIQRTERGDSAVYLCASSSDRDSNEQFFGPGTRLTVL.

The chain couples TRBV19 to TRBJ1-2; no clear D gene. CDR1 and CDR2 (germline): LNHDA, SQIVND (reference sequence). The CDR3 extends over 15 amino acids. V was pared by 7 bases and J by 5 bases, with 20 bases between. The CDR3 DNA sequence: TGTGCCAGTAACGCCGACCCGTGGGGTGGTTATGGCTACACCTTC. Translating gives CASNADPWGGYGYTF.

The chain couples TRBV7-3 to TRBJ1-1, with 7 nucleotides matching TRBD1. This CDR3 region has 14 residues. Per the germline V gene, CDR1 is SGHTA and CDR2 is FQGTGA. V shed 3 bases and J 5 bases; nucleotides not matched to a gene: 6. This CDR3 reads CASSFGTVGTEAFF. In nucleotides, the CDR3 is TGTGCCAGCAGCTTCGGGACAGTTGGAACTGAAGCTTTCTTT.

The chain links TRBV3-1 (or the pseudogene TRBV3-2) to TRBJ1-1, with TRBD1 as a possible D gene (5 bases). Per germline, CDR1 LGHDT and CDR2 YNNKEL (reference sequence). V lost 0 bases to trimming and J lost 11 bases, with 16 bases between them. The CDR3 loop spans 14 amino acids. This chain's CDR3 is CASSQESSGTDAFF. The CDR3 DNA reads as TGTGCCAGCAGCCAAGAGTCGAGCGGGACGGACGCTTTCTTT.

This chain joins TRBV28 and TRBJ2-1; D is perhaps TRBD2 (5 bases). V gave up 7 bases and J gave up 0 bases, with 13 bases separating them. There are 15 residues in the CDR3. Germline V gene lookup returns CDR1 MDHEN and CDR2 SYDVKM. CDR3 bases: TGTGCCAGCAACCTAGCTCCAAGCTCCTACAATGAGCAGTTCTTC. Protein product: CASNLAPSSYNEQFF.

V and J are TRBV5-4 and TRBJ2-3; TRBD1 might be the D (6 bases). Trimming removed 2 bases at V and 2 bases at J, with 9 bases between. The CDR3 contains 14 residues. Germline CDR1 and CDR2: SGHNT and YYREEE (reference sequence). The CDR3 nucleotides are TGTGCCAGCAGCTTAAGGACAGTCACAGATACGCAGTATTTT. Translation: CASSLRTVTDTQYF.

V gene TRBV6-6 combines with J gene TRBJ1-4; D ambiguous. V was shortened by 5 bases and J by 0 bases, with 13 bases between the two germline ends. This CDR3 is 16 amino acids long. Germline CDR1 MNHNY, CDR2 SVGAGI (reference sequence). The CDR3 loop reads CASSRLGPATNEKLFF. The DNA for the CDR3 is TGTGCCAGCAGTCGACTTGGGCCCGCAACTAATGAAAAACTGTTTTTT.

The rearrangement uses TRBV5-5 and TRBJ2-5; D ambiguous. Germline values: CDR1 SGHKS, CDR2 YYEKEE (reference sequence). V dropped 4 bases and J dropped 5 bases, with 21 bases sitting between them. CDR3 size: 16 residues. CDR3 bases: TGTGCCAGCAGCACCCCATCGAGAAATTTGAGGGAGACCCAGTACTTC. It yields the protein CASSTPSRNLRETQYF.

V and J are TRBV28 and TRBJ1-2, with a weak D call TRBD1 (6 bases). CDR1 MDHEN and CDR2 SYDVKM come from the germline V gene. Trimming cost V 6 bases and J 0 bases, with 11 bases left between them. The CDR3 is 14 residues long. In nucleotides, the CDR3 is TGTGCCAGCAGCCCAAACAGGGCTAACTATGGCTACACCTTC. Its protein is CASSPNRANYGYTF.

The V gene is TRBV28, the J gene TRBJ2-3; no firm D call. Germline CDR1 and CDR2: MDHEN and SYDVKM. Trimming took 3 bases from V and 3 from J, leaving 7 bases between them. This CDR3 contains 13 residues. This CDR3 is CASSFQMTDTQYF. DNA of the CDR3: TGTGCCAGCAGTTTCCAAATGACAGATACGCAGTATTTT.

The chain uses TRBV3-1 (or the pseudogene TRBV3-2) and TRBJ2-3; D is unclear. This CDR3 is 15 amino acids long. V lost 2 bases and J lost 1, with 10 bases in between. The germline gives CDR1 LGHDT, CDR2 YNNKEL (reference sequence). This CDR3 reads CASSQLVLGTDTQYF. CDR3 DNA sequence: TGTGCCAGCAGCCAACTCGTCCTGGGCACAGATACGCAGTATTTT.

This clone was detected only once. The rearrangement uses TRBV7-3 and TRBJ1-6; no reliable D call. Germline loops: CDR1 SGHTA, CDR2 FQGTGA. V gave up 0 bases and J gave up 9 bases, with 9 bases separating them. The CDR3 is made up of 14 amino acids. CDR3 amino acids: CASSLTGSSSPLHF. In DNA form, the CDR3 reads TGTGCCAGCAGCTTAACCGGGAGTAGTTCACCCCTCCACTTT. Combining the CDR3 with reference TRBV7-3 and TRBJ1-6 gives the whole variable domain GAGVSQTPSNKVTEKGKYVELRCDPISGHTALYWYRQSLGQGPEFLIYFQGTGAADDSGLPNDRFFAVRPEGSVSTLKIQRTERGDSAVYLCASSLTGSSSPLHFGNGTRLTVT.

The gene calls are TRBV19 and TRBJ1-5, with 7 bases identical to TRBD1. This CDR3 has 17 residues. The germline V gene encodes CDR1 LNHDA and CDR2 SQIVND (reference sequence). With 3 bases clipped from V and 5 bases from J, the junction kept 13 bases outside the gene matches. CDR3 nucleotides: TGTGCCAGTAGTATGTCCCGGGGCCTCCAGGGGGATCAGCCCCAGCATTTT. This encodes CASSMSRGLQGDQPQHF.

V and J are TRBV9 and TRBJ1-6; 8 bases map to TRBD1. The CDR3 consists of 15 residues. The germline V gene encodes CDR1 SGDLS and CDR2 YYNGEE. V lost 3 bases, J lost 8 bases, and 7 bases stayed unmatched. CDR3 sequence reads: CASSAGQGPYSPLHF. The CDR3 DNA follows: TGTGCCAGCAGCGCCGGACAGGGCCCTTATTCACCCCTCCACTTT.

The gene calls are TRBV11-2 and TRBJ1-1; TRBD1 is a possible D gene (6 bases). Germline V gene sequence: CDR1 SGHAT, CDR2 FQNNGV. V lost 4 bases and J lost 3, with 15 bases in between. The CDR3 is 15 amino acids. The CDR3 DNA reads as TGTGCCAGCAGCTCAATCAAACAGGGATACACTGAAGCTTTCTTT. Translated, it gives CASSSIKQGYTEAFF.

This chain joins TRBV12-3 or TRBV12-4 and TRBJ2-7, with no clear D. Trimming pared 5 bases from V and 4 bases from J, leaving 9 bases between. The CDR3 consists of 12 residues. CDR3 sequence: CASSPSLYEQYF. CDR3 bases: TGTGCCAGCAGTCCCTCCTTATACGAGCAGTACTTC.

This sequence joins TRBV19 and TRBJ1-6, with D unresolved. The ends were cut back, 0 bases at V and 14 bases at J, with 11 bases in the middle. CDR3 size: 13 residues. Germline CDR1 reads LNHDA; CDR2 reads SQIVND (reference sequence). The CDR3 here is CASSIDTGISLHF. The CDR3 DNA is TGTGCCAGTAGTATAGATACGGGAATCTCCCTCCACTTT.

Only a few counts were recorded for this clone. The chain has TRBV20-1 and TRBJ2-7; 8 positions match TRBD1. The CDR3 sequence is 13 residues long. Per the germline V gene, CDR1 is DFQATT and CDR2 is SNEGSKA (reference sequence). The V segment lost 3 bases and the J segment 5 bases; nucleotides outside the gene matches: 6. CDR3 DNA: TGCAGTGCTAGTACAGGGGGTGGCCACGAGCAGTACTTC. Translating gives CSASTGGGHEQYF.

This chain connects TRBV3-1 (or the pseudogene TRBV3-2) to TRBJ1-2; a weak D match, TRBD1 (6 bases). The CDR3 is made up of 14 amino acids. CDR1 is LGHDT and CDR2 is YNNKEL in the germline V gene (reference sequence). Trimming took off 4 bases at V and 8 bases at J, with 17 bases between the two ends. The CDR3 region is CASSRAHREEGYTF. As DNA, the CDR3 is TGTGCCAGCAGCCGGGCCCACAGGGAAGAAGGCTACACCTTC.

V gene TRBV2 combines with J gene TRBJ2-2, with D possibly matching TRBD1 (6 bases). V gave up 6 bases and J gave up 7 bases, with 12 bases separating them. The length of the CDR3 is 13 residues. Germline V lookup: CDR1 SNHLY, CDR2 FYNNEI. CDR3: CASSNGQNGELFF. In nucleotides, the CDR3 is TGTGCCAGCAGCAACGGACAGAACGGGGAGCTGTTTTTT.

The CDR3 loop reads CATSGYLYEQYF. As DNA, the CDR3 is TGTGCCACCAGCGGTTATCTCTACGAGCAGTACTTC. This chain joins TRBV15 and TRBJ2-7; D uncertain. Germline CDR1 LNHNV, CDR2 YYDKDF (reference sequence). V was shortened by 5 bases and J by 3 bases, with 8 bases between the two germline ends. This CDR3 has 12 residues.

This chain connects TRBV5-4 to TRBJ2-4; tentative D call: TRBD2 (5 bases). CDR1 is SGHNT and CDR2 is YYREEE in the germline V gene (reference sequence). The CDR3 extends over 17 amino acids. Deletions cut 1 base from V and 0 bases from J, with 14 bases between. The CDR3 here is CASSLREGRRAKNIQYF. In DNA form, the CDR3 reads TGTGCCAGCAGCTTGAGAGAGGGAAGAAGAGCCAAAAACATTCAGTACTTC. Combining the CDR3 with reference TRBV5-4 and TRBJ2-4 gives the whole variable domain ETGVTQSPTHLIKTRGQQVTLRCSSQSGHNTVSWYQQALGQGPQFIFQYYREEENGRGNFPPRFSGLQFPNYSSELNVNALELDDSALYLCASSLREGRRAKNIQYFGAGTRLSVL.

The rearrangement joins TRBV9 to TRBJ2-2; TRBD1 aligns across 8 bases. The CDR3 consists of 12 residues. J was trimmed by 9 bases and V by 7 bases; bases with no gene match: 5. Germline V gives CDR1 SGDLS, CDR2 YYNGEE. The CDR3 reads CASGQGERELFF. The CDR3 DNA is TGTGCCAGCGGACAGGGTGAACGGGAGCTGTTTTTT.

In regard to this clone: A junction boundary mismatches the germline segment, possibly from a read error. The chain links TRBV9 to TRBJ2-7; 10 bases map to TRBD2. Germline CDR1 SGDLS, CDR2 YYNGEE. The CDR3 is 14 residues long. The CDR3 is CASSSQAGGPPHDF. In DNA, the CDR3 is TGTGCCAGCAGCTCCCAAGCGGGAGGGCCGCCGCATGACTTC.

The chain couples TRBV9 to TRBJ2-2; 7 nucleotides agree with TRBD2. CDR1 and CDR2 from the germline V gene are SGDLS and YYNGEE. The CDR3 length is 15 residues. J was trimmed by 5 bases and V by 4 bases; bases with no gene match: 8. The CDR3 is CASSTGLGGTGELFF. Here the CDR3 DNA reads TGTGCCAGCAGCACAGGACTAGGAGGGACCGGGGAGCTGTTTTTT.

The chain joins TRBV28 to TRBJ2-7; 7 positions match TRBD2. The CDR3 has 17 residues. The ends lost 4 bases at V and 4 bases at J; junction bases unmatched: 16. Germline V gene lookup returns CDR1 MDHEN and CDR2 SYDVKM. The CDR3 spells CASSWAYLGRERYEQYF. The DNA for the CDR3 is TGTGCCAGCAGTTGGGCCTACCTGGGGCGGGAGAGGTACGAGCAGTACTTC. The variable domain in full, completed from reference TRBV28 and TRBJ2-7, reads DVKVTQSSRYLVKRTGEKVFLECVQDMDHENMFWYRQDPGLGLRLIYFSYDVKMKEKGDIPEGYSVSREKKERFSLILESASTNQTSMYLCASSWAYLGRERYEQYFGPGTRLTVT.